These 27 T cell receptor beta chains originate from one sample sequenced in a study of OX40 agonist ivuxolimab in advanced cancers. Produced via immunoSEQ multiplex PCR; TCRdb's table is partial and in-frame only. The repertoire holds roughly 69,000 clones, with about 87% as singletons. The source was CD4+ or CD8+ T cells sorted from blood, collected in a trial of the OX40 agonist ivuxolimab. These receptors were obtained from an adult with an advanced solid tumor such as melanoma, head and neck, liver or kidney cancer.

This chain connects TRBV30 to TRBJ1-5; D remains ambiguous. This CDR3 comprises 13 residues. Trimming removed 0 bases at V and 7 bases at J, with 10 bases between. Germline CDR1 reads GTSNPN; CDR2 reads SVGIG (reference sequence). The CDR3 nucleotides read TGTGCCTGGAGTGTAGATTCTAGGCAGCCCCAGCATTTT. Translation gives CAWSVDSRQPQHF.

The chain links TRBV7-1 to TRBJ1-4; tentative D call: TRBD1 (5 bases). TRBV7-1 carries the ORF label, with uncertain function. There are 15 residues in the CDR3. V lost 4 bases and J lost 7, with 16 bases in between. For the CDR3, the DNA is TGTGCCAGCAGCTTATCTCAGGGTGGTGGTGAAAAACTGTTTTTT. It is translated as CASSLSQGGGEKLFF.

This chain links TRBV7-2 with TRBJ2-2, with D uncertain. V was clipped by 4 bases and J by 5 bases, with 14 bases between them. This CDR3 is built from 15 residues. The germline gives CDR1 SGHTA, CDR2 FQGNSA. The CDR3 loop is CASSSRGMDTGELFF. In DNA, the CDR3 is TGTGCCAGCAGCTCCCGTGGTATGGATACCGGGGAGCTGTTTTTT.

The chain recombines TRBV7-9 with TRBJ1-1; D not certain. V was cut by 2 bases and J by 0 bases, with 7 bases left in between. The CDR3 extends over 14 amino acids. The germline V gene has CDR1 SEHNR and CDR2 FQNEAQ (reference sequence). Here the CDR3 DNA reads TGTGCCAGCAGCTTAAAGATGGTGAACACTGAAGCTTTCTTT. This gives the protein CASSLKMVNTEAFF.

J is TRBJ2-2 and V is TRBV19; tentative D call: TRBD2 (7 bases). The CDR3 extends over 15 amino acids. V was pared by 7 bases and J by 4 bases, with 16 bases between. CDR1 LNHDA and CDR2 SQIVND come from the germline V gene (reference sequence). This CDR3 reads CASTPRGAGTGELFF. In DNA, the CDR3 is TGTGCCAGTACCCCCCGGGGGGCAGGCACCGGGGAGCTGTTTTTT.

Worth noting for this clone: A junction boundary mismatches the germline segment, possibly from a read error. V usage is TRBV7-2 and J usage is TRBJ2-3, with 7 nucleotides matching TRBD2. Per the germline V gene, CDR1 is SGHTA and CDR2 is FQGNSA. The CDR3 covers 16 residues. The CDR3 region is CASTLNLAVSTDTQYF. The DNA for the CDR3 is TGTGCCAGCACCTTAAACCTAGCGGTTAGCACAGATACGCAGTATTTT. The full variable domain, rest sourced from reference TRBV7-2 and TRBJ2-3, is GAGVSQSPSNKVTEKGKDVELRCDPISGHTALYWYRQSLGQGLEFLIYFQGNSAPDKSGLPSDRFSAERTGGSVSTLTIQRTQQEDSAVYLCASTLNLAVSTDTQYFGPGTRLTVL.

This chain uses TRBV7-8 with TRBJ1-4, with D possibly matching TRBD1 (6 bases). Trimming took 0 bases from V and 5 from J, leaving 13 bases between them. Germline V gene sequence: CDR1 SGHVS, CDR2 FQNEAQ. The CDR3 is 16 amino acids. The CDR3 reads CASSLAIGGRNEKLFF. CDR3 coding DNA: TGTGCCAGCAGCTTAGCGATAGGGGGGAGGAATGAAAAACTGTTTTTT.

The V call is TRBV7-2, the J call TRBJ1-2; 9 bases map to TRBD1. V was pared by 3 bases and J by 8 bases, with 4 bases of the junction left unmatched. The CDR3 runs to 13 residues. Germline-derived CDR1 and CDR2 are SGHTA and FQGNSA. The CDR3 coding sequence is TGTGCCAGCAGCTTGAGGGACAGGGACGGCTACACCTTC. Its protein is CASSLRDRDGYTF. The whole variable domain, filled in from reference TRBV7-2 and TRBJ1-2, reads GAGVSQSPSNKVTEKGKDVELRCDPISGHTALYWYRQSLGQGLEFLIYFQGNSAPDKSGLPSDRFSAERTGGSVSTLTIQRTQQEDSAVYLCASSLRDRDGYTFGSGTRLTVV.

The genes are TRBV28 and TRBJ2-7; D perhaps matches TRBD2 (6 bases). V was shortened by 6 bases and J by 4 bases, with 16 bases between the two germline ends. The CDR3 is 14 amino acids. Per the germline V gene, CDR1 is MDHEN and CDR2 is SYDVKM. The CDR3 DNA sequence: TGTGCCAGCAGCCCAAGGACGGAGGGATACGAGCAGTACTTC. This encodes CASSPRTEGYEQYF.

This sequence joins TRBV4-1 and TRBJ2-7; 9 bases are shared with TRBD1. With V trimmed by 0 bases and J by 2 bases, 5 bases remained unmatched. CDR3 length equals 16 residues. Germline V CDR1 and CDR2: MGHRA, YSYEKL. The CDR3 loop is CASSQDPGQGPYEQYF. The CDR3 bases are TGCGCCAGCAGCCAAGATCCGGGACAGGGACCCTACGAGCAGTACTTC.

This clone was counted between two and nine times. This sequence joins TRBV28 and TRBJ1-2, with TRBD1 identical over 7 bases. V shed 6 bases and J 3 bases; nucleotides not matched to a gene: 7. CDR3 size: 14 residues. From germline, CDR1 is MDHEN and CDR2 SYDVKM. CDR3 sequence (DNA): TGTGCCAGCAGCTCCGGGACAGCTTACTATGGCTACACCTTC. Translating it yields CASSSGTAYYGYTF.

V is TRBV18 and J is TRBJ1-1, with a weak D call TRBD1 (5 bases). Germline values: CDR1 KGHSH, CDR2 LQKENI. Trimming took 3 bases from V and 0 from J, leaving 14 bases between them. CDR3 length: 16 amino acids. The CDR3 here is CASSPSGSGVNTEAFF. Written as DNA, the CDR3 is TGTGCCAGCTCACCGAGCGGGTCGGGGGTGAACACTGAAGCTTTCTTT.

DNA of the CDR3: TGTGCCATCAGTGAGTCGAGAGGTAGCGGGGGTCGCTTTTACGAGCAGTACTTC. Translating gives CAISESRGSGGRFYEQYF. The chain is built from TRBV10-3 and TRBJ2-7; TRBD2 matches 9 bases. With 0 bases clipped from V and 4 bases from J, the junction kept 13 bases outside the gene matches. The CDR3 spans 18 residues. CDR1 is ENHRY and CDR2 is SYGVKD in the germline V gene.

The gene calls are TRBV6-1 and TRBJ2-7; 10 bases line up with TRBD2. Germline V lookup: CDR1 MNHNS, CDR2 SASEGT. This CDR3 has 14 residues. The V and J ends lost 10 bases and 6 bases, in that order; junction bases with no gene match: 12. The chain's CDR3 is CATEREGPRGEQYF. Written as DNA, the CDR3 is TGTGCCACCGAGCGGGAGGGCCCTCGGGGCGAGCAGTACTTC.

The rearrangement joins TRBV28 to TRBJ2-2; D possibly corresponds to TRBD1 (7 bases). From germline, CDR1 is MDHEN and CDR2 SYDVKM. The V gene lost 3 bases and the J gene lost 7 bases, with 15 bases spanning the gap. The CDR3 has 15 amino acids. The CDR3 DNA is TGTGCCAGCAGTTTTGGAGGGGGCAAGGTCGGGGAGCTGTTTTTT. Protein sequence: CASSFGGGKVGELFF.

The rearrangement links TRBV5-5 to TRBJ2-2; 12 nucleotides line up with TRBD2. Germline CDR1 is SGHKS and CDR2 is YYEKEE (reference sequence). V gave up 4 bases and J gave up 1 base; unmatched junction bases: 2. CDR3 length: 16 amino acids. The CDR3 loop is CASSRLAGENTGELFF. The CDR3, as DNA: TGTGCCAGCAGCCGACTAGCGGGAGAGAACACCGGGGAGCTGTTTTTT.

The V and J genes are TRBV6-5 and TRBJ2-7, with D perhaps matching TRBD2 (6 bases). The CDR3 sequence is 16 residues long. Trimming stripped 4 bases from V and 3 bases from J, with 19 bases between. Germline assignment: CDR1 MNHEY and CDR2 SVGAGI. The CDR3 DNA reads TGTGCCAGCAGTTCAGGTTTACGGGGGAACTACTACGAGCAGTACTTC. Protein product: CASSSGLRGNYYEQYF.

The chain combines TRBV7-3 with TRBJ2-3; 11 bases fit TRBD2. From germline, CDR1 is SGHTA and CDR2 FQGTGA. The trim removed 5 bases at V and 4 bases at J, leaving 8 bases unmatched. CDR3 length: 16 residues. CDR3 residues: CASSTHVAGGSDTQYF. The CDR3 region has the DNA TGTGCCAGCAGCACCCACGTAGCGGGAGGGTCAGATACGCAGTATTTT.

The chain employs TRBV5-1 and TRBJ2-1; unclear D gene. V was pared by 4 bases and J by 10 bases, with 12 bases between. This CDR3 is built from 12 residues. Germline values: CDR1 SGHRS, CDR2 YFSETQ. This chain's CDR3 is CASSPRYQEQFF. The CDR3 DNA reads TGCGCCAGCAGCCCTCGGTACCAAGAGCAGTTCTTC.

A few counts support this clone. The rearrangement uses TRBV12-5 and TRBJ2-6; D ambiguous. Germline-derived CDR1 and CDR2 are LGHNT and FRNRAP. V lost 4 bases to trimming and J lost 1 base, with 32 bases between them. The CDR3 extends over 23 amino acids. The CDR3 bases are TGTGCTAGTGGTTCCCTCAGATCTCTAGGGATCCTCGCCCCCCGGTCTGGGGCCAACGTCCTGACTTTC. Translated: CASGSLRSLGILAPRSGANVLTF.

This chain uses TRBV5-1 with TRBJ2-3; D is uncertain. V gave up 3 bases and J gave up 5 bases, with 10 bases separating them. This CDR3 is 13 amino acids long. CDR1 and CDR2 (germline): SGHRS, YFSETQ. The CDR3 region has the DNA TGCGCCAGCAGCTCGTACAAGGGAGATACGCAGTATTTT. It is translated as CASSSYKGDTQYF.

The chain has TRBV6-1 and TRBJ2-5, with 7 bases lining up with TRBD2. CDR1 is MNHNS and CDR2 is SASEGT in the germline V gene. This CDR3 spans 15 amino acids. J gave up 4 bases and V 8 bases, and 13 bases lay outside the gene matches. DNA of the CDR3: TGTGCCAGCGGGGGGGAGGGAGACCGGCGAGAGACCCAGTACTTC. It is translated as CASGGEGDRRETQYF.

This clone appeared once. The DNA of the CDR3 is TGTGCCAGCAGTTCCAGGGGGTCCAGTGAAGCTTTCTTT. This translates into CASSSRGSSEAFF. The V gene is TRBV7-9, the J gene TRBJ1-1; TRBD1 matches 7 bases. The CDR3 is 13 amino acids. The ends lost 6 bases at V and 7 bases at J; junction bases unmatched: 8. Germline V gene lookup returns CDR1 SEHNR and CDR2 FQNEAQ (reference sequence).

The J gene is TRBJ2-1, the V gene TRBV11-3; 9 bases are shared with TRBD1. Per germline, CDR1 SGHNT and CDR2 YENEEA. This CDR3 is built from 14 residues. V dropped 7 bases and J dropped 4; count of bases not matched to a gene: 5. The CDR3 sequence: CASTPGTGYNEQFF. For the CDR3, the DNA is TGTGCCAGCACCCCCGGGACAGGGTACAATGAGCAGTTCTTC.

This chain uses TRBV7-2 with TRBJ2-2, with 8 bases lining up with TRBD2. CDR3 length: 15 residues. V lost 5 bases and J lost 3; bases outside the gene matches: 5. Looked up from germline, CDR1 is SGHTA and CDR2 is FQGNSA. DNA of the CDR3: TGTGCCAGCAGCGGAACTAGCGGATACACCGGGGAGCTGTTTTTT. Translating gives CASSGTSGYTGELFF.

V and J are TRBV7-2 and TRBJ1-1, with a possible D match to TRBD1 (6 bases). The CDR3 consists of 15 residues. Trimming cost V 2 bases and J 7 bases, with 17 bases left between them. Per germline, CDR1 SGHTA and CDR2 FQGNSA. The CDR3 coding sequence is TGTGCCAGCAGCTTAAAAGCCCAGGGGCTGGGTGAAGCTTTCTTT. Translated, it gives CASSLKAQGLGEAFF.

The CDR3 region has the DNA TGTGCCTGGAGTCGGCGGTACGAGCAGTACTTC. Amino acid sequence: CAWSRRYEQYF. The V call is TRBV30, the J call TRBJ2-7; D is unresolved. V lost 2 bases to trimming and J lost 4 bases, with 6 bases between them. The germline CDR1 and CDR2 sequences are GTSNPN and SVGIG (reference sequence). The CDR3 length is 11 residues.